This TCR beta chain was found in a study of vaccination effects on CD4 cells after COVID-19. Background on the study: Each participant received a vaccine that was either BNT162b2 or mRNA-1273, given as two doses. Whole-study results and caveats: Few convalescent patients were included, and no early post-infection timepoints were sampled. Late after vaccination, infection- and vaccine-induced clones showed marked clonal contraction.

Comment on this clone: Its antigen is unidentified.

ViraFEST expansion of antigen-specific CD4+ T cells with viral peptide pools preceded sequencing. Cultured cells yielded isolated CD4+ T cells after around 10 days. Nucleocapsid antibodies stayed negative before and after vaccination, showing no earlier SARS-CoV-2 infection. A few million PBMC were seeded per well and grown in the presence of 10 IU/ml IL-2 and around 10 ug/ml peptides. Method: immunoSEQ multiplex PCR; TCRdb's copy keeps in-frame clones and lacks some. The repertoire holds some 68,000 clones, under 90% seen once, with 10% to 15% in the top ten. This specimen was CD4+ T cells from PBMCs cultured with SARS-CoV-2 spike peptides, taken before COVID-19 vaccination. The TCR comes from a human donor who received a COVID-19 vaccine.

The CDR3 sequence: CASSRRHVSEQYV. The CDR3 DNA reads TGTGCCAGCAGTCGCCGGCACGTAAGCGAGCAGTACGTC. The V gene is TRBV11-3, the J gene TRBJ2-7; unclear D gene. This CDR3 has 13 amino acids. V gave up 6 bases and J gave up 6 bases, with 15 bases separating them. Germline loops: CDR1 SGHNT, CDR2 YENEEA.